Shown below are 14 T cell receptor beta chains from a single sample sequenced in a study of T cells in localized non-small cell lung cancer. The method was immunoSEQ multiplex PCR; TCRdb's version includes in-frame clones alone and lacks a portion of them. The table lists 17,000 or so clones, about 86% of them singletons. Here the sequenced sample was peripheral blood, taken before any cancer treatment. The origin of the receptors is a male donor at least 60 years old with stage III lung adenocarcinoma.

This chain uses TRBV2 with TRBJ1-5; the D is unclear. This CDR3 has 17 residues. The germline gives CDR1 SNHLY, CDR2 FYNNEI. Deletions cut 0 bases from V and 0 bases from J, with 12 bases between. CDR3 coding DNA: TGTGCCAGCAGTGAAGCGCTTCGAGACTTTAGCAATCAGCCCCAGCATTTT. Amino acid sequence: CASSEALRDFSNQPQHF.

This clone has more than one count but fewer than ten. This chain uses TRBV7-8 with TRBJ2-3, with 11 nucleotides matching TRBD2. V shed 5 bases, J shed 0 bases, and the junction held 7 bases outside the gene matches. There are 17 residues in the CDR3. Germline CDR1 is SGHVS and CDR2 is FQNEAQ. DNA of the CDR3: TGTGCCAGCAGCCGTCTAGCGGGGGGCGCTAGCACAGATACGCAGTATTTT. Protein: CASSRLAGGASTDTQYF.

The V and J genes are TRBV15 and TRBJ1-5; D unclear. Between the trimmed V and J ends, which lost 0 bases and 10 bases, there was a span of 13 bases. The CDR3 totals 14 residues. Germline V CDR1 and CDR2: LNHNV, YYDKDF (reference sequence). CDR3 in DNA: TGTGCCACCAGCAGAGATTCGTATCCAACTCCCCAGCATTTT. This sequence encodes CATSRDSYPTPQHF. Full variable domain (outside the CDR3, taken from reference TRBV15 and TRBJ1-5): DAMVIQNPRYQVTQFGKPVTLSCSQTLNHNVMYWYQQKSSQAPKLLFHYYDKDFNNEADTPDNFQSRRPNTSFCFLDIRSPGLGDTAMYLCATSRDSYPTPQHFGDGTRLSIL.

This rearrangement joins TRBV29-1 to TRBJ1-2, with D possibly matching TRBD1 (5 bases). This CDR3 is built from 11 residues. Trimming took off 4 bases at V and 6 bases at J, with 9 bases between the two ends. Germline lookup yields CDR1 SQVTM and CDR2 ANQGSEA. The CDR3 DNA reads TGCAGCGTTGGGGGGGTAAATGGCTACACCTTC. Translation gives CSVGGVNGYTF.

V and J are TRBV11-2 and TRBJ2-5; D not certain. CDR1 and CDR2 (germline): SGHAT, FQNNGV. The CDR3 totals 12 residues. V lost 1 base and J lost 2, with 2 bases in between. CDR3 amino acids: CASSLGQETQYF. As DNA, the CDR3 is TGTGCCAGCAGCTTAGGTCAAGAGACCCAGTACTTC. Together with reference TRBV11-2 and TRBJ2-5, the CDR3 gives the full variable domain: EAGVAQSPRYKIIEKRQSVAFWCNPISGHATLYWYQQILGQGPKLLIQFQNNGVVDDSQLPKDRFSAERLKGVDSTLKIQPAKLEDSAVYLCASSLGQETQYFGPGTRLLVL.

The table lists this clone with a count of one. This chain connects TRBV5-1 to TRBJ1-1; D perhaps matches TRBD1 (5 bases). Germline V gene sequence: CDR1 SGHRS, CDR2 YFSETQ. The CDR3 contains 12 residues. V was cut by 4 bases and J by 9 bases, with 13 bases left in between. CDR3 in amino acids: CASSGGDPQAFF. The CDR3 nucleotides read TGCGCCAGCAGCGGGGGGGACCCTCAAGCTTTCTTT.

This clone was observed a few times. The chain has TRBV29-1 and TRBJ2-7; D is perhaps TRBD2 (6 bases). Looked up from germline, CDR1 is SQVTM and CDR2 is ANQGSEA. CDR3 length: 15 amino acids. V was shortened by 6 bases and J by 1 base, with 19 bases between the two germline ends. CDR3 DNA: TGCAGCGTGACCGACCGCACCGGGGGTTCCTACGAGCAGTACTTC. This codes for CSVTDRTGGSYEQYF.

The rearrangement uses TRBV5-1 and TRBJ2-2; TRBD1 matches at 8 bases. J lost 2 bases, V lost 4 bases, and 13 bases had no gene match. From germline, CDR1 is SGHRS and CDR2 YFSETQ. The length of the CDR3 is 18 residues. CDR3 residues: CASSPHPSTGVNTGELFF. DNA for the CDR3: TGCGCCAGCAGCCCGCACCCCTCGACAGGGGTTAACACCGGGGAGCTGTTTTTT.

CDR3 amino acids: CASTVQGLNTEAFF. The CDR3 nucleotides read TGTGCCAGCACTGTTCAGGGTCTGAACACTGAAGCTTTCTTT. This chain links TRBV2 with TRBJ1-1, with D maybe TRBD1 (5 bases). From germline, CDR1 is SNHLY and CDR2 FYNNEI. The ends were cut back, 7 bases at V and 0 bases at J, with 12 bases in the middle. CDR3 length equals 14 residues.

The chain recombines TRBV10-2 with TRBJ2-3; 16 nucleotides align to TRBD2. Germline V lookup: CDR1 WSHSY, CDR2 SAAADI. V dropped 10 bases and J dropped 5; count of bases not matched to a gene: 15. This CDR3 region has 18 residues. CDR3: CATHSPGLAGGQGDTQYF. CDR3 in DNA: TGCGCCACCCACTCACCGGGACTAGCGGGGGGGCAGGGAGATACGCAGTATTTT.

The chain joins TRBV7-2 to TRBJ1-6; possible D gene TRBD1, 6 bases. Germline V gives CDR1 SGHTA, CDR2 FQGNSA. V was trimmed by 4 bases and J by 7 bases, leaving 11 bases between them. The CDR3 spans 14 residues. In DNA form, the CDR3 reads TGTGCCAGCAGCTCCCAGGGGAACAATTCACCCCTCCACTTT. This gives the protein CASSSQGNNSPLHF.

This chain joins TRBV5-1 and TRBJ1-2; tentatively, D is TRBD1 (6 bases). V lost 3 bases and J lost 4, with 13 bases in between. Germline-derived CDR1 and CDR2 are SGHRS and YFSETQ. This CDR3 is built from 14 residues. The DNA for the CDR3 is TGCGCCAGCAGCTCGGGGGGCACAATCTATGGCTACACCTTC. It is translated as CASSSGGTIYGYTF.

The genes are TRBV27 and TRBJ1-3; D might be TRBD1 (6 bases). Germline V CDR1 and CDR2: MNHEY, SMNVEV (reference sequence). V dropped 5 bases and J dropped 4 bases, with 15 bases sitting between them. This CDR3 region has 15 residues. CDR3 sequence: CASSPRGGRGNTIYF. The CDR3 region has the DNA TGTGCCAGCAGTCCCCGAGGGGGGCGAGGAAACACCATATATTTT.

The chain recombines TRBV7-8 with TRBJ2-7; 11 nucleotides align to TRBD1. Germline V gene lookup returns CDR1 SGHVS and CDR2 FQNEAQ. The CDR3 runs 14 residues. V was clipped by 6 bases and J by 2 bases; unmatched bases: 3. CDR3 region: CASRGQGVTYEQYF. CDR3 sequence (DNA): TGTGCCAGCAGGGGACAGGGGGTCACCTACGAGCAGTACTTC.